The sequence of this T cell receptor (beta chain) was determined in a study of technical replicates of blood from a handful of donors. Using immunoSEQ multiplex PCR, the repertoire was profiled, and TCRdb retains in-frame clones only, with some absent. The table shows 85,000 to 95,000 clones, with 90% to 96% occurring only once. Between the trimmed V and J ends, which lost 3 bases and 5 bases, there was a span of 14 bases. Germline lookup yields CDR1 MGHDK and CDR2 SYGVNS. This CDR3 spans 15 amino acids. The chain employs TRBV25-1 and TRBJ2-4, with TRBD1 as a possible D gene (5 bases). Sequenced: T cells isolated from PBMCs. The TCR comes from a human donor in good health. The CDR3 coding sequence is TGTGCCAGCAGTGACGCAGGGCAAGAGGAAAACATTCAGTACTTC. Amino acids: CASSDAGQEENIQYF.